This passage covers 5 T cell receptor beta chains from one sample sequenced in a study of shared clonotypes between healthy human individuals. The protocol was immunoSEQ multiplex PCR, while the TCRdb copy is restricted to in-frame clones and leaves out a portion. This sample has approximately 95,000 clones, with roughly two thirds found just once. Material for sequencing was memory CD8+ T cells sorted from blood. The subset here: CD45RO+ cells pooled with CCR7-negative TemRA cells. These TCRs come from a man younger than 45 in good health.

V is TRBV7-3 and J is TRBJ2-1; D remains ambiguous. The CDR3 runs 13 residues. Trimming took 2 bases from V and 10 from J, leaving 12 bases between them. In germline, CDR1 is SGHTA, CDR2 FQGTGA. This CDR3 reads CASSLGGLNEQFF. The CDR3 DNA reads as TGTGCCAGCAGCTTAGGCGGTTTAAACGAGCAGTTCTTC.

This clone was found a few times. The gene calls are TRBV6-1 and TRBJ2-7; D gene unclear. Per the germline V gene, CDR1 is MNHNS and CDR2 is SASEGT. This CDR3 has 15 residues. V lost 1 base and J lost 0, with 10 bases in between. The CDR3 sequence: CASSEVLGNSYEQYF. The DNA for the CDR3 is TGTGCCAGCAGTGAAGTTTTAGGAAACTCCTACGAGCAGTACTTC.

A word on this clone: One junction end disagrees with the germline gene, perhaps due to a read error. J is TRBJ2-7 and V is TRBV5-5, with 7 bases identical to TRBD2. This CDR3 is built from 13 residues. Per the germline V gene, CDR1 is SGHKS and CDR2 is YYEKEE (reference sequence). The CDR3 sequence is CASSLGEGRVTHF. The CDR3 coding sequence is TGTGCCAGCAGCTTGGGGGAGGGCAGAGTGACGCACTTC.

As regards this clone: An end of the junction does not agree with germline; a read error may underlie this. The CDR3 nucleotides read TGTGCTAGCAGCCAAAGGACAGGGGCGCAAGAGACCCAGTACTTC. It specifies CASSQRTGAQETQYF. The chain recombines TRBV7-7 with TRBJ2-5, with 9 bases fitting TRBD1. This CDR3 is built from 15 residues. Germline V gene data show CDR1 as SSHAT and CDR2 as FNYEAQ (reference sequence).

The chain is built from TRBV10-2 and TRBJ2-7; D unresolved. The CDR3 runs to 13 residues. CDR1 is WSHSY, CDR2 SAAADI, per germline. The V end was cut by 2 bases, the J end by 1 base, with 6 bases between. CDR3 sequence: CASSERRSYEQYF. Written as DNA, the CDR3 is TGCGCCAGCAGTGAGCGAAGATCCTACGAGCAGTACTTC.